This entry lists 13 T cell receptor beta chains sequenced from one sample in a study of blood T cell repertoires in COVID-19. Profiling relied on immunoSEQ multiplex PCR, and the TCRdb table lists in-frame clones only, not all of them. The sample records about 120,000 clones, roughly 85% being singletons. Sequencing was done on a sample of peripheral blood. Every receptor here comes from a man older than 75 with acute or convalescent COVID-19.

This clone was found a few times. This chain joins TRBV2 and TRBJ1-1; tentatively, D is TRBD1 (6 bases). Trimming took 6 bases from V and 1 from J, leaving 12 bases between them. CDR3 length equals 14 residues. Germline CDR1 SNHLY, CDR2 FYNNEI. CDR3 sequence: CASSPRGENTEAFF. CDR3 DNA: TGTGCCAGCAGCCCCAGGGGCGAGAACACTGAAGCTTTCTTT.

The table lists this clone with a few counts. Here the CDR3 reads CASSMGSGYTF. The CDR3 bases are TGTGCCAGCAGTATGGGGAGTGGCTACACCTTC. This chain joins TRBV14 and TRBJ1-2; no clear D. V was clipped by 6 bases and J by 7 bases, with 9 bases between them. Germline CDR1 is SGHDN and CDR2 is FVKESK. The CDR3 has 11 residues.

This clone has ten or more counts. The V gene is TRBV5-1, the J gene TRBJ2-7, with 9 bases identical to TRBD1. The germline gives CDR1 SGHRS, CDR2 YFSETQ. CDR3 length equals 15 residues. V dropped 4 bases and J dropped 1; count of bases not matched to a gene: 6. The CDR3 loop is CASSAPGTGSYEQYF. The CDR3 nucleotides read TGCGCCAGCAGCGCACCAGGGACAGGGTCCTACGAGCAGTACTTC.

The chain has TRBV28 and TRBJ2-7; D is unresolved. The CDR3 loop spans 13 amino acids. CDR1 and CDR2 from the germline V gene are MDHEN and SYDVKM. V lost 4 bases to trimming and J lost 0 bases, with 7 bases between them. Written as DNA, the CDR3 is TGTGCCAGCAGTTCCCCGAGCTCCTACGAGCAGTACTTC. Protein: CASSSPSSYEQYF.

This sequence joins TRBV5-1 and TRBJ1-1; D may be TRBD1 (5 bases). Germline CDR1 and CDR2: SGHRS and YFSETQ. Trimming left V 1 base short and J 5 bases short, with 12 bases between. The CDR3 is 14 residues long. CDR3 in amino acids: CASSLLGGETEAFF. In nucleotides, the CDR3 is TGCGCCAGCAGCTTGTTGGGGGGTGAAACTGAAGCTTTCTTT.

V gene TRBV3-1 (or the pseudogene TRBV3-2) combines with J gene TRBJ1-4; weak D call: TRBD1 (5 bases). This CDR3 is 18 amino acids long. Per the germline V gene, CDR1 is LGHDT and CDR2 is YNNKEL (reference sequence). V was cut by 0 bases and J by 4 bases, with 18 bases left in between. The CDR3 loop is CASSQEVQGRRGNEKLFF. As DNA, the CDR3 is TGTGCCAGCAGCCAAGAGGTCCAGGGTCGACGTGGTAATGAAAAACTGTTTTTT.

The gene calls are TRBV5-8 and TRBJ1-4; 7 nucleotides match TRBD1. Germline CDR1 reads SGHTS; CDR2 reads YDEGEE. The J segment lost 8 bases and the V segment lost 4 bases, leaving 5 bases of the junction unmatched. This CDR3 is 13 amino acids long. DNA for the CDR3: TGTGCCAGCAGCGCGGACAGGCGGGAAAAACTGTTTTTT. Its translation: CASSADRREKLFF.

This chain joins TRBV7-7 and TRBJ1-1; the D gene is possibly TRBD1 (5 bases). V gave up 5 bases and J gave up 1 base, with 23 bases separating them. This CDR3 contains 18 residues. CDR1 is SSHAT, CDR2 FNYEAQ, per germline (reference sequence). CDR3 region: CASSPRQPYNLENTEAFF. The CDR3 coding sequence is TGTGCCAGCAGCCCCCGACAGCCGTATAACTTGGAGAACACTGAAGCTTTCTTT.

V and J are TRBV19 and TRBJ1-1; D call uncertain. V gave up 5 bases and J gave up 0 bases, with 4 bases separating them. The germline gives CDR1 LNHDA, CDR2 SQIVND (reference sequence). The CDR3 runs 12 residues. The CDR3 reads CASSELNTEAFF. CDR3 coding DNA: TGTGCCAGTAGTGAGCTGAACACTGAAGCTTTCTTT. Filled out from reference TRBV19 and TRBJ1-1, the complete variable domain reads DGGITQSPKYLFRKEGQNVTLSCEQNLNHDAMYWYRQDPGQGLRLIYYSQIVNDFQKGDIAEGYSVSREKKESFPLTVTSAQKNPTAFYLCASSELNTEAFFGQGTRLTVV.

This rearrangement joins TRBV5-4 to TRBJ2-1; possibly TRBD2 for D (6 bases). Trimming took off 4 bases at V and 4 bases at J, with 18 bases between the two ends. The CDR3 is 16 residues long. Germline V gene sequence: CDR1 SGHNT, CDR2 YYREEE (reference sequence). The DNA of the CDR3 is TGTGCCAGCAGCCCGGACTATTCAACACTATACAATGAGCAGTTCTTC. This codes for CASSPDYSTLYNEQFF.

The chain has TRBV29-1 and TRBJ2-3; D gene unclear. The CDR3 contains 12 residues. Germline CDR1 is SQVTM and CDR2 is ANQGSEA. Trimming left V 2 bases short and J 4 bases short, with 7 bases between. CDR3 loop: CSVERRADTQYF. The DNA for the CDR3 is TGCAGCGTTGAAAGAAGAGCAGATACGCAGTATTTT.

The CDR3 DNA sequence: TGTGCCAGCAGCCAAGTAGGAGGCAATTCACCCCTCCACTTT. This sequence encodes CASSQVGGNSPLHF. J is TRBJ1-6 and V is TRBV3-1 (or the pseudogene TRBV3-2); D call uncertain. Germline V lookup: CDR1 LGHDT, CDR2 YNNKEL (reference sequence). The length of the CDR3 is 14 residues. V gave up 1 base and J gave up 7 bases, with 8 bases separating them.

V usage is TRBV24-1 and J usage is TRBJ1-2; 8 bases are shared with TRBD1. V lost 5 bases to trimming and J lost 6 bases; unmatched junction nucleotides: 7. The CDR3 sequence is 14 residues long. CDR1 and CDR2 from the germline V gene are KGHDR and SFDVKD. CDR3 nucleotides: TGTGCCACCAGTGCCGAGGACAGGGTTGATGGCTACACCTTC. Translated: CATSAEDRVDGYTF.